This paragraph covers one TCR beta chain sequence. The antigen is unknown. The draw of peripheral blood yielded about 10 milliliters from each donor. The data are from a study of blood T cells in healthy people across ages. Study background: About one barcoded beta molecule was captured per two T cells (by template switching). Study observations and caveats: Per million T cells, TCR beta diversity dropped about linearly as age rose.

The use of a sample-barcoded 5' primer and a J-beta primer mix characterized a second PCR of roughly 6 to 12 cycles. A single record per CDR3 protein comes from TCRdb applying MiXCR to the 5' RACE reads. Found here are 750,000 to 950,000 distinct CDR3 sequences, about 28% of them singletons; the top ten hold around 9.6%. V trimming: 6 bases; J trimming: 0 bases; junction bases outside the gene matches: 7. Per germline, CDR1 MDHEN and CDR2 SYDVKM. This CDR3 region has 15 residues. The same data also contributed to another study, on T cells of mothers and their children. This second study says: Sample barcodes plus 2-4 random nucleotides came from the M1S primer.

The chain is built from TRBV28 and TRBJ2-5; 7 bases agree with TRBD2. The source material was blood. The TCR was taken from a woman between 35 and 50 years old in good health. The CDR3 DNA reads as TGTGCCAGCAGGCGGGGAGGGTGGTACCAAGAGACCCAGTACTTC. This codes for CASRRGGWYQETQYF.